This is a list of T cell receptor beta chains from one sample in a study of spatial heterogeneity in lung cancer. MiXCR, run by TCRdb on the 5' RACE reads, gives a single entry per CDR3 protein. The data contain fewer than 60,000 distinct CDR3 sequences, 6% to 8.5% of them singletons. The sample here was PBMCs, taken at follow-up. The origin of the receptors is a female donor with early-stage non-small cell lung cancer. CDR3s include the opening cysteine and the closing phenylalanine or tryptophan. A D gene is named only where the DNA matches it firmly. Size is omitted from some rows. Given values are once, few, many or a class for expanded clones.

CASSQVSTQQFF	TGTGCCAGCAGCCAAGTGTCGACCCAGCAGTTCTTC	-	many	TRBV3-1	TRBJ2-1
CASSYGGEETQYF	TGCGCCAGCAGCTATGGGGGGGAAGAGACCCAGTACTTC	TRBD2	many	TRBV5-1	TRBJ2-5
CASSFRTYNEQFF	TGTGCCAGCAGCTTCCGGACCTACAATGAGCAGTTCTTC	-	many	TRBV7-2	TRBJ2-1
CASSPTGAPDTQYF	TGCGCCAGCAGCCCGACAGGGGCCCCAGATACGCAGTATTTT	TRBD1	many	TRBV5-1	TRBJ2-3
CASSFLFEGSSEQYF	TGTGCCAGCAGTTTTTTATTCGAGGGCAGTAGCGAGCAGTACTTC	-	-	TRBV28	TRBJ2-7
CASSQGLAGVLEQFF	TGCGCCAGCAGCCAGGGACTAGCGGGGGTATTAGAGCAGTTCTTC	TRBD2	many	TRBV4-3	TRBJ2-1
CATSRDAGIGELFF	TGTGCCACCAGCAGAGATGCAGGAATCGGGGAGCTGTTTTTT	-	few	TRBV15	TRBJ2-2
CASSPRDRSEQYF	TGTGCCAGCAGTCCCAGGGACCGGAGCGAGCAGTACTTC	-	few	TRBV27	TRBJ2-7
CSARWGGWTEAFF	TGCAGTGCCCGATGGGGGGGTTGGACTGAAGCTTTCTTT	-	-	TRBV20-1	TRBJ1-1
CASALGGNQPQHF	TGTGCTAGTGCCCTAGGTGGCAATCAGCCCCAGCATTTT	-	many	TRBV12-5	TRBJ1-5
CASSSGQGAGTPPEKLFF	TGTGCCAGCAGCTCGGGACAGGGGGCCGGAACTCCCCCTGAAAAACTGTTTTTT	TRBD1	-	TRBV7-9	TRBJ1-4
CASSLKGLEADTQYF	TGCGCCAGCAGCTTGAAGGGGCTGGAGGCAGATACGCAGTATTTT	-	-	TRBV5-1	TRBJ2-3
CASKLTGELFF	TGTGCCAGCAAACTAACCGGGGAGCTGTTTTTT	-	few	TRBV28	TRBJ2-2
CAWSVWQGPRGNTEAFF	TGTGCCTGGAGTGTCTGGCAGGGGCCGCGAGGGAACACTGAAGCTTTCTTT	-	many	TRBV30	TRBJ1-1
CASTRQERSRVAEAFF	TGTGCCAGCACAAGACAGGAAAGGTCTCGAGTGGCTGAAGCTTTCTTT	-	few	TRBV2	TRBJ1-1
CASSFLAAQETQYF	TGTGCCAGCAGCTTTCTAGCGGCACAAGAGACCCAGTACTTC	TRBD2	many	TRBV7-2	TRBJ2-5
CASSQTTSGVYEQYF	TGTGCCAGCAGTCAAACGACTAGCGGGGTTTACGAGCAGTACTTC	TRBD2	many	TRBV28	TRBJ2-7
CASSLVGLRGGQETQYF	TGTGCCAGCAGCTTGGTTGGGCTTCGCGGGGGCCAAGAGACCCAGTACTTC	TRBD2	few	TRBV5-4	TRBJ2-5
CASSEQGAGTDTQYF	TGTGCCAGCAGTGAACAGGGGGCAGGCACAGATACGCAGTATTTT	TRBD1	-	TRBV2	TRBJ2-3
CASSYSSGTPHEQYF	TGTGCCAGCAGTTACTCCTCCGGGACACCCCACGAGCAGTACTTC	-	-	TRBV6-5	TRBJ2-7
CASSPQRINTEAFF	TGTGCCAGCTCACCACAGAGGATAAACACTGAAGCTTTCTTT	-	-	TRBV18	TRBJ1-1
CASSQVLGMYTEAFF	TGTGCCAGCAGCCAAGTTCTGGGGATGTACACTGAAGCTTTCTTT	-	many	TRBV14	TRBJ1-1
CASSLRTNSPLHF	TGTGCCAGCAGCCTCCGGACCAATTCACCCCTCCACTTT	-	-	TRBV7-2	TRBJ1-6
CASSPTSGGAGAKTQYF	TGTGCCAGCAGTCCGACTAGCGGGGGGGCTGGGGCAAAGACCCAGTACTTC	TRBD2	-	TRBV12-3/TRBV12-4	TRBJ2-5
CASRPTTGWNEKLFF	TGTGCCAGTAGGCCTACGACAGGGTGGAATGAAAAACTGTTTTTT	TRBD1	-	TRBV19	TRBJ1-4
CASGDTGRTEAFF	TGTGCCAGCGGGGATACAGGGCGGACTGAAGCTTTCTTT	-	few	TRBV6-2/TRBV6-3	TRBJ1-1
CASSPTQTQLAGTDTQYF	TGCGCCAGCAGCCCTACGCAGACCCAACTAGCGGGGACAGATACGCAGTATTTT	TRBD2	medium-sized	TRBV4-1	TRBJ2-3
CASSPDRDNEQYF	TGTGCCAGCAGTCCGGACAGGGACAACGAGCAGTACTTC	TRBD1	many	TRBV2	TRBJ2-7
CASSFQSGVDTQYF	TGTGCCAGCAGCTTCCAGTCTGGGGTCGATACGCAGTATTTT	-	many	TRBV7-8	TRBJ2-3
CASSQASGGASSYEQYF	TGCGCCAGCAGCCAAGCCAGCGGGGGGGCTAGCTCCTACGAGCAGTACTTC	TRBD2	many	TRBV4-3	TRBJ2-7
CASSQGQWNEKLFF	TGTGCCAGCAGCCAGGGACAGTGGAATGAAAAACTGTTTTTT	TRBD1	many	TRBV7-2	TRBJ1-4
CSAGALSGGGSGEQYF	TGCAGTGCTGGAGCCTTATCAGGGGGCGGCTCGGGCGAGCAGTACTTC	TRBD1	many	TRBV20-1	TRBJ2-7
CASSPGTETYNEQFF	TGTGCCAGCAGCCCCGGGACTGAGACATACAATGAGCAGTTCTTC	-	-	TRBV3-1	TRBJ2-1
CATSGSLAKNIQYF	TGTGCCACCAGCGGTTCACTAGCCAAAAACATTCAGTACTTC	-	few	TRBV15	TRBJ2-4
CASSPLARGTRRGELFF	TGTGCCAGTAGTCCACTAGCCCGGGGGACGAGGAGAGGGGAGCTGTTTTTT	-	few	TRBV19	TRBJ2-2
CASSYGTSLYNEQFF	TGTGCCAGCAGCTACGGGACTAGCCTTTACAATGAGCAGTTCTTC	TRBD2	few	TRBV5-6	TRBJ2-1
CTFLATTDTQYF	TGCACTTTCTTGGCTACCACAGATACGCAGTATTTT	-	many	TRBV20-1	TRBJ2-3
CASSRDREDNEQFF	TGTGCCAGCAGTCGGGACAGGGAGGACAATGAGCAGTTCTTC	TRBD1	many	TRBV6-2/TRBV6-3	TRBJ2-1
CASSQDSYYEQYF	TGTGCCAGCAGCCAAGATTCGTACTACGAGCAGTACTTC	-	many	TRBV14	TRBJ2-7
CAVGPGENIQYF	TGTGCCGTGGGGCCGGGGGAAAACATTCAGTACTTC	-	-	TRBV6-1	TRBJ2-4
CARRQGLNEKLFF	TGTGCCAGGCGACAGGGCCTTAATGAAAAACTGTTTTTT	TRBD1	-	TRBV6-1	TRBJ1-4
CSVVPGSNQPQHF	TGCAGCGTTGTACCAGGCAGCAATCAGCCCCAGCATTTT	-	few	TRBV29-1	TRBJ1-5
CASSPLAGRYNEQFF	TGTGCCAGCAGCCCTCTAGCGGGGAGGTACAATGAGCAGTTCTTC	TRBD2	many	TRBV11-2	TRBJ2-1
CASSDRAFSTEAFF	TGTGCCAGCAGTGATAGGGCGTTCTCCACTGAAGCTTTCTTT	-	-	TRBV6-1	TRBJ1-1
CSASTSRGVNTEAFF	TGCAGTGCTTCTACGTCCAGGGGGGTGAACACTGAAGCTTTCTTT	TRBD1	few	TRBV20-1	TRBJ1-1
CASSPRTSGGLSTDTQYF	TGTGCCAGCAGTCCCAGGACTAGCGGGGGTCTTAGCACAGATACGCAGTATTTT	TRBD2	-	TRBV6-2/TRBV6-3	TRBJ2-3
CASSPRGGRSYEQYF	TGTGCCAGCAGCCCCCGGGGGGGCCGATCCTACGAGCAGTACTTC	TRBD2	many	TRBV6-2/TRBV6-3	TRBJ2-7
CSITTGTNQPQHF	TGCAGCATTACGACCGGAACCAATCAGCCCCAGCATTTT	-	few	TRBV29-1	TRBJ1-5
CSVDEGTDTQYF	TGCAGCGTTGATGAGGGCACAGATACGCAGTATTTT	-	many	TRBV29-1	TRBJ2-3
CSVEDHPQGYTEAFF	TGCAGCGTTGAAGATCACCCCCAGGGCTACACTGAAGCTTTCTTT	-	-	TRBV29-1	TRBJ1-1
CASRRLGGQETQYF	TGTGCCAGCAGACGTTTGGGGGGCCAAGAGACCCAGTACTTC	-	few	TRBV6-5	TRBJ2-5
CASSPDRAQPQHF	TGTGCCAGCAGCCCCGACAGGGCCCAGCCCCAGCATTTT	TRBD1	-	TRBV7-9	TRBJ1-5
CSAPDRGGTGELFF	TGCAGTGCTCCCGACAGGGGCGGCACCGGGGAGCTGTTTTTT	TRBD1	-	TRBV20-1	TRBJ2-2
CASSLGIYRRDYGYTF	TGTGCCAGCAGCTTAGGGATTTACAGGCGGGACTATGGCTACACCTTC	-	-	TRBV7-9	TRBJ1-2
CATSRTRRGPDTQYF	TGTGCCACCAGCAGAACCCGGCGGGGTCCAGATACGCAGTATTTT	-	many	TRBV15	TRBJ2-3